Below, 19 T cell receptor beta chains from the same sample are listed, as sequenced in a study of cytomegalovirus exposure and HLA in healthy donors (dated by TCRdb to the late 2010s). The library relied on the immunoSEQ multiplex PCR assay. For the multiplex PCR, a mixture combining 60 forward primers for TCR Vbeta segments and 13 reverse primers for TCR Jbeta segments was used. TCRdb mirrors the immuneACCESS table, restricted to in-frame sequences. Some clones are absent from its copies; in checked studies, under half trace to an unresolved V gene, and the reason for the others is unknown. This sample is represented by 90,000 to 150,000 clones; roughly 80% of them were singletons. The ten largest account for 2.5% to 3.5% of the sample. The source material was PBMCs. The receptors were sampled from a woman in her twenties or thirties in good health and CMV-seropositive.

The chain carries TRBV15 and TRBJ2-7; 12 bases map to TRBD1. Trimming at V came to 2 bases and at J to 7 bases, leaving 6 bases not matched to a gene. Germline assignment: CDR1 LNHNV and CDR2 YYDKDF (reference sequence). The CDR3 covers 15 residues. CDR3 coding DNA: TGTGCCACCAGCAGACGGGACAGGGGGCTGGGGGAGCAGTACTTC. It translates to CATSRRDRGLGEQYF.

This rearrangement joins TRBV7-2 to TRBJ2-3; D is uncertain. The length of the CDR3 is 13 residues. Germline CDR1 SGHTA, CDR2 FQGNSA. With 5 bases removed from V and 5 bases from J, the gap between germline ends came to 11 bases. As DNA, the CDR3 is TGTGCCAGCAGCCCGAACCGACTAGATACGCAGTATTTT. Protein: CASSPNRLDTQYF.

The chain joins TRBV14 to TRBJ2-7, with 10 positions matching TRBD2. From germline, CDR1 is SGHDN and CDR2 FVKESK. J gave up 6 bases and V 0 bases, and 8 bases lay outside the gene matches. The CDR3 extends over 16 amino acids. For the CDR3, the DNA is TGTGCCAGCAGCCAAGATCGGGGGACTAGCGTCTTCGAGCAGTACTTC. It codes for CASSQDRGTSVFEQYF.

The chain combines TRBV7-9 with TRBJ1-6; TRBD1 matches 8 bases. The trim removed 5 bases at V and 10 bases at J, leaving 13 bases unmatched. The CDR3 is 16 residues long. Germline loops: CDR1 SEHNR, CDR2 FQNEAQ (reference sequence). The CDR3 spells CASSVGQVRRESPLHF. CDR3 nucleotide sequence: TGTGCCAGCAGCGTGGGACAGGTACGGCGGGAATCACCCCTCCACTTT.

This clone was seen only a few times. This rearrangement joins TRBV6-1 to TRBJ2-5; 10 bases map to TRBD2. Unmatched junction bases numbered 5, after V lost 6 bases and J lost 1 base. The length of the CDR3 is 15 residues. Germline V gives CDR1 MNHNS, CDR2 SASEGT. CDR3 in amino acids: CASRGSGGFQETQYF. The CDR3 DNA follows: TGTGCCAGCAGGGGTAGCGGGGGGTTCCAAGAGACCCAGTACTTC.

This clone was observed a handful of times. V gene TRBV10-2 combines with J gene TRBJ2-7; no definite D call. The CDR3 loop spans 12 amino acids. The germline V gene encodes CDR1 WSHSY and CDR2 SAAADI. The V gene lost 4 bases and the J gene lost 5 bases, with 9 bases spanning the gap. CDR3 nucleotides: TGCGCCAGCAGTGGGCAGTCCCACGAGCAGTACTTC. This encodes CASSGQSHEQYF.

V gene TRBV15 combines with J gene TRBJ1-2; D is perhaps TRBD1 (5 bases). This CDR3 is 13 amino acids long. V was clipped by 1 base and J by 7 bases, with 10 bases between them. The germline CDR1 and CDR2 sequences are LNHNV and YYDKDF (reference sequence). The CDR3 region is CATSRGVGVGYTF. The CDR3 bases are TGTGCCACCAGCAGAGGGGTAGGGGTTGGCTACACCTTC.

The chain is built from TRBV5-1 and TRBJ2-7; perhaps TRBD1 as D (6 bases). The CDR3 runs 15 residues. V was shortened by 4 bases and J by 0 bases, with 14 bases between the two germline ends. Germline CDR1 and CDR2: SGHRS and YFSETQ. CDR3 nucleotide sequence: TGCGCCAGCAGCGTATCCGGGACAATCTCCTACGAGCAGTACTTC. This codes for CASSVSGTISYEQYF.

This clone has only a few counts. The chain joins TRBV2 to TRBJ1-4; no reliable D call. From germline, CDR1 is SNHLY and CDR2 FYNNEI. V was cut by 8 bases and J by 2 bases, with 15 bases left in between. The CDR3 covers 15 residues. In DNA form, the CDR3 reads TGTGCCAGCGGTATTGGGCTTGGCACTAATGAAAAACTGTTTTTT. This encodes CASGIGLGTNEKLFF.

This clone was found once. This chain uses TRBV7-2 with TRBJ1-6, with TRBD1 matching 7 bases. The V gene's germline CDR1 is SGHTA and CDR2 FQGNSA. V was pared by 5 bases and J by 10 bases, with 2 bases of the junction left unmatched. The CDR3 is 12 amino acids. The CDR3 region is CASSPQGSPLHF. The CDR3 DNA sequence: TGTGCCAGCAGCCCACAGGGGTCACCCCTCCACTTT.

The chain carries TRBV5-6 and TRBJ2-3; 7 bases are shared with TRBD2. The germline gives CDR1 SGHDT, CDR2 YYEEEE. V gave up 4 bases and J gave up 4 bases; unmatched junction bases: 12. This CDR3 has 16 residues. As DNA, the CDR3 is TGTGCCAGCAGCCCCGGGAGGTGGAGGGAAGCAGATACGCAGTATTTT. It is translated as CASSPGRWREADTQYF.

The chain couples TRBV5-6 to TRBJ1-2; 7 positions agree with TRBD1. The germline V gene has CDR1 SGHDT and CDR2 YYEEEE. The CDR3 is made up of 16 amino acids. The V and J ends lost 2 bases and 4 bases, in that order; junction bases with no gene match: 11. The CDR3 coding sequence is TGTGCCAGCAGCTTTTGGGGGCTGACAGGGACCTATGGCTACACCTTC. Its translation: CASSFWGLTGTYGYTF.

In this sample, this clone turned up many times. The chain employs TRBV6-5 and TRBJ1-2, with 9 positions matching TRBD1. The V and J ends lost 4 bases and 6 bases, in that order; junction bases with no gene match: 9. The CDR3 sequence is 15 residues long. Per the germline V gene, CDR1 is MNHEY and CDR2 is SVGAGI. The CDR3: CASSWGGTGINGYTF. CDR3 DNA sequence: TGTGCCAGCAGTTGGGGCGGGACAGGGATCAATGGCTACACCTTC.

The chain recombines TRBV28 with TRBJ2-7; D is undetermined. Germline V lookup: CDR1 MDHEN, CDR2 SYDVKM. Trimming cost V 8 bases and J 2 bases, with 7 bases left between them. There are 11 residues in the CDR3. CDR3 sequence: CASQSTYEQYF. CDR3 nucleotides: TGTGCCAGCCAATCAACCTACGAGCAGTACTTC.

Only one count was recorded for this clone. The V call is TRBV6-6, the J call TRBJ1-6; TRBD1 is a possible D gene (5 bases). The CDR3 length is 14 residues. Trimming removed 7 bases at V and 6 bases at J, with 13 bases between. Germline V lookup: CDR1 MNHNY, CDR2 SVGAGI (reference sequence). CDR3: CASIDPDSNSPLHF. CDR3 nucleotides: TGTGCCAGCATCGACCCTGACAGTAATTCACCCCTCCACTTT.

This clone was found once. This chain uses TRBV29-1 with TRBJ1-5; no clear D gene. The CDR3 is 13 residues long. Germline V gene lookup returns CDR1 SQVTM and CDR2 ANQGSEA. The V end lost 4 bases, the J end lost 8 bases, and 15 bases lay between the germline ends. CDR3: CSVAQNLKEPQHF. The DNA for the CDR3 is TGCAGCGTTGCACAGAATCTTAAAGAGCCCCAGCATTTT.

The chain combines TRBV27 with TRBJ2-1; TRBD2 matches 8 bases. CDR1 and CDR2 from the germline V gene are MNHEY and SMNVEV (reference sequence). The CDR3 length is 16 residues. After removal of 7 bases from V and 7 bases from J, the junction contained 15 bases not matched to a gene. The CDR3 loop reads CASTVRIAGKGNEQFF. The CDR3 nucleotides are TGTGCCAGCACCGTGAGAATAGCGGGGAAAGGGAATGAGCAGTTCTTC.

This clone has only a few counts. The chain employs TRBV5-1 and TRBJ1-1, with D unclear. The CDR3 length is 14 residues. The V gene lost 0 bases and the J gene lost 1 base, with 7 bases spanning the gap. CDR1 and CDR2 (germline): SGHRS, YFSETQ. CDR3 region: CASSLAQTNTEAFF. Written as DNA, the CDR3 is TGCGCCAGCAGCTTGGCACAGACGAACACTGAAGCTTTCTTT.

The V and J genes are TRBV19 and TRBJ1-1; no clear D. CDR1 and CDR2 (germline): LNHDA, SQIVND (reference sequence). The CDR3 loop spans 15 amino acids. The V end lost 0 bases, the J end lost 1 base, and 9 bases lay between the germline ends. The CDR3 reads CASSIENSQNTEAFF. DNA of the CDR3: TGTGCCAGTAGTATAGAAAACAGTCAGAACACTGAAGCTTTCTTT.